This T cell receptor (beta chain) was sequenced for a study of blood T cells in healthy people across ages. This clonotype has just a few counts. A second PCR, run for roughly 6 to 11 cycles, used a sample-barcoded 5' primer plus a J-beta primer mix. The template-switch adaptor, which had 12 random nucleotides, put a tag on each cDNA molecule. Per sample, CDR3-containing paired-end reads numbered at least 3 million. TCRdb reprocessed the 5' RACE reads with MiXCR, giving one entry per CDR3 protein. The sample yields some 760,000 distinct CDR3 sequences, 20% to 30% seen once. The CDR3 has 12 amino acids. CDR1 and CDR2 (germline): SQVTM, ANQGSEA. Trimming removed 3 bases at V and 2 bases at J, with 8 bases between. These data also featured in a second study, about T cells of mothers and their children. That work adds: The search for persistent microchimeric T cell clones detected none.

Sequencing input: blood. This sequence joins TRBV29-1 and TRBJ2-7; no reliable D call. The source of this sequence is a boy aged 5 to 17 in good health. The CDR3 loop is CSVEVKPYEQYF. Here the CDR3 DNA reads TGCAGCGTTGAGGTCAAACCCTACGAGCAGTACTTC.